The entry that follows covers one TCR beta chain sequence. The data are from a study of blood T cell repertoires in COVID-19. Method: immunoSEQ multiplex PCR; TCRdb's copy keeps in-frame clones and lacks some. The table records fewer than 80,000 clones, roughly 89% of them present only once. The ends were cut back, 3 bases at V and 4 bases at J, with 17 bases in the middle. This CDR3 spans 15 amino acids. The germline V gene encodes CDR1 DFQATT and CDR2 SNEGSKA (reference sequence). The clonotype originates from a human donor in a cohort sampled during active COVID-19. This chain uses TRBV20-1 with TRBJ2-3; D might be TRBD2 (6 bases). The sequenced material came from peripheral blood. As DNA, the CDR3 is TGCAGTGCTAGTTTGCCAGGGAGGATCTCAGATACGCAGTATTTT. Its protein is CSASLPGRISDTQYF.